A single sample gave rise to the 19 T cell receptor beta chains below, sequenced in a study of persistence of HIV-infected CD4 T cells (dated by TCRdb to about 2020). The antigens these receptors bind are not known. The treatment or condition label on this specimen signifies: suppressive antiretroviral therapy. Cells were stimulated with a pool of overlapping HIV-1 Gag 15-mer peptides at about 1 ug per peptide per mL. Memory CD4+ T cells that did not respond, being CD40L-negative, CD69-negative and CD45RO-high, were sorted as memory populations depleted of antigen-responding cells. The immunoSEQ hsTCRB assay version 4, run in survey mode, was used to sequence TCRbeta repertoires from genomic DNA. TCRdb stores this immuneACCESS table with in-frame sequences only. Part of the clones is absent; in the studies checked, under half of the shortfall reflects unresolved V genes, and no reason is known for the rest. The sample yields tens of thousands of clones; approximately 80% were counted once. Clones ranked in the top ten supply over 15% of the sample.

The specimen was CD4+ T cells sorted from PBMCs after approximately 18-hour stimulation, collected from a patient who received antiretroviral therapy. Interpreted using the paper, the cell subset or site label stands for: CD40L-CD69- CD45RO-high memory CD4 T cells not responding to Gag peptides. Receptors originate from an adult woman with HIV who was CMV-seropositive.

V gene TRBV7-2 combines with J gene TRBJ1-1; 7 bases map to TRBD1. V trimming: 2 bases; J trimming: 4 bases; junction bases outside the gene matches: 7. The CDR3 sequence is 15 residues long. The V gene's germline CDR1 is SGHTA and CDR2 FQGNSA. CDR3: CASSLFRGGSTEAFF. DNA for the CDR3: TGTGCCAGCAGCTTATTTAGAGGGGGCTCCACTGAAGCTTTCTTT.

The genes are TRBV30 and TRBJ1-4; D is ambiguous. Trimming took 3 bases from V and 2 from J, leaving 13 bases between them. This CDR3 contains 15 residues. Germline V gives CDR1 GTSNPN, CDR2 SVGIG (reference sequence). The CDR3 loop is CAWSAVGRTNEKLFF. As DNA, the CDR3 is TGTGCCTGGAGCGCCGTCGGACGGACTAATGAAAAACTGTTTTTT.

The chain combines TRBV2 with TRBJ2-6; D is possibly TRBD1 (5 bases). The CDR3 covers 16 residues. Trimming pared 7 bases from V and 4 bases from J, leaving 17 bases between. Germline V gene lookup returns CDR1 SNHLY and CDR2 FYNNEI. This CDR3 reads CASTQAEWSGANVLTF. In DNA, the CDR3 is TGTGCCAGCACACAGGCCGAATGGTCAGGGGCCAACGTCCTGACTTTC.

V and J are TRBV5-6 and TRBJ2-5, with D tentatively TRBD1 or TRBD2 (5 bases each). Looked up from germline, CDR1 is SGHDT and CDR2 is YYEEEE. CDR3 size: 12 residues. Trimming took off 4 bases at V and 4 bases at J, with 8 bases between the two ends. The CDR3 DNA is TGTGCCAGCAGCGGGACCTCAGAGACCCAGTACTTC. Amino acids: CASSGTSETQYF.

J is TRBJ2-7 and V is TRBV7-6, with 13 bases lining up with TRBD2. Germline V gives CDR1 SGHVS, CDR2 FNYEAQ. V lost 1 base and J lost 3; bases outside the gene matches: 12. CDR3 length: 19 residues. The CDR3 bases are TGTGCCAGCAGCTTAGAGGGTACTAGCGGGAGGGCCCTTTTCTACGAGCAGTACTTC. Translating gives CASSLEGTSGRALFYEQYF.

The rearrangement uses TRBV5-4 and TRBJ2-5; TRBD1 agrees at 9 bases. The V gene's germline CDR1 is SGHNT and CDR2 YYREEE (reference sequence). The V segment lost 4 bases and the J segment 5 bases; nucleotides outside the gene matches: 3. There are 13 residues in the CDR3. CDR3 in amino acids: CASSRQGGETQYF. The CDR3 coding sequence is TGTGCCAGCAGCCGACAGGGGGGCGAGACCCAGTACTTC.

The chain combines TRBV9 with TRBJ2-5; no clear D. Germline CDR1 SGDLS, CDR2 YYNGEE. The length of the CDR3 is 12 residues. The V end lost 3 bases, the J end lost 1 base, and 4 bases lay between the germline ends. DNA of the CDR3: TGTGCCAGCAGCGCCTCCCAAGAGACCCAGTACTTC. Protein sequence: CASSASQETQYF.

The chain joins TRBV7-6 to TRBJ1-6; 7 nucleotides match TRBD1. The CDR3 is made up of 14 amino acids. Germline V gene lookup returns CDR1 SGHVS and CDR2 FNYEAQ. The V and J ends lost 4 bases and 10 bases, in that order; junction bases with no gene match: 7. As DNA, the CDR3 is TGTGCCAGCAGCTCCCGGGACAGAGAATCACCCCTCCACTTT. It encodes CASSSRDRESPLHF.

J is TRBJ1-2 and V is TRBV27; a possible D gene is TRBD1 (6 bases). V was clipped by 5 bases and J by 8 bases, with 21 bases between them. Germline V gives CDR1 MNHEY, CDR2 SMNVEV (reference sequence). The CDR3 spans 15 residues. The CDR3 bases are TGTGCCAGCAGTGCTGGCTGGGGGCCTACTAGGGGCTACACCTTC. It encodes CASSAGWGPTRGYTF.

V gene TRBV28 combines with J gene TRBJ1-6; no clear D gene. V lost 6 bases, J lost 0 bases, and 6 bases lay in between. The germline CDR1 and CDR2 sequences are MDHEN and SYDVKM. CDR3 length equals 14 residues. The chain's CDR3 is CASRWSSYNSPLHF. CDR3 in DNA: TGTGCCAGCAGGTGGAGCTCCTATAATTCACCCCTCCACTTT.

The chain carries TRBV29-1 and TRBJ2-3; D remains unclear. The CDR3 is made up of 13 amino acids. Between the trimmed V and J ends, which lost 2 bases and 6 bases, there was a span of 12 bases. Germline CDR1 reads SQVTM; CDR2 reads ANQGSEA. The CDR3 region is CSVELARGDTQYF. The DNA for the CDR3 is TGCAGCGTTGAACTTGCCCGAGGCGATACGCAGTATTTT.

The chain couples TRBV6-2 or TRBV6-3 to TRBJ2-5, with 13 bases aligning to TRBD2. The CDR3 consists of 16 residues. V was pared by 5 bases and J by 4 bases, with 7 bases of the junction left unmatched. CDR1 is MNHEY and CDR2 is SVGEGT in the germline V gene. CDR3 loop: CASSRGLAGVRETQYF. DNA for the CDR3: TGTGCCAGCAGTAGAGGACTAGCGGGGGTTAGAGAGACCCAGTACTTC.

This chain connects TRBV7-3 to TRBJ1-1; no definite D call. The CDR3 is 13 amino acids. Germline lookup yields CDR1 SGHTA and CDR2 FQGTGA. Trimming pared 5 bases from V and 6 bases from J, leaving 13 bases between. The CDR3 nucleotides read TGTGCCAGCAGCCCAGGAACAGCGGCTGAAGCTTTCTTT. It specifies CASSPGTAAEAFF. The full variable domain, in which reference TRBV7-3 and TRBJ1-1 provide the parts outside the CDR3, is GAGVSQTPSNKVTEKGKYVELRCDPISGHTALYWYRQSLGQGPEFLIYFQGTGAADDSGLPNDRFFAVRPEGSVSTLKIQRTERGDSAVYLCASSPGTAAEAFFGQGTRLTVV.

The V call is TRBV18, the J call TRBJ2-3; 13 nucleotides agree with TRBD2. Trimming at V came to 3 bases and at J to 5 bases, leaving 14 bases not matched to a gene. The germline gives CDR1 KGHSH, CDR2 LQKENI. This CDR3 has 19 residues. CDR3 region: CASSPLGLAGVAGGDTQYF. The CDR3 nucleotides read TGTGCCAGCTCACCCCTCGGACTAGCGGGGGTAGCAGGGGGAGATACGCAGTATTTT.

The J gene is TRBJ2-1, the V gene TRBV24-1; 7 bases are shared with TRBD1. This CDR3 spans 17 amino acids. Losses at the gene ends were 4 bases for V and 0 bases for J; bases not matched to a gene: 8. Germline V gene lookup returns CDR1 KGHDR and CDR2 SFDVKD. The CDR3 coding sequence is TGTGCCACCAGTGAGCCCGGACAGGTCAGCTCCTACAATGAGCAGTTCTTC. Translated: CATSEPGQVSSYNEQFF.

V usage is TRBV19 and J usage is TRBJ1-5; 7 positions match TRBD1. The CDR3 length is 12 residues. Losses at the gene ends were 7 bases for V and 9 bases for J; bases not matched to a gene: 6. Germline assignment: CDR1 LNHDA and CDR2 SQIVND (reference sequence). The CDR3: CASNRGWGPQHF. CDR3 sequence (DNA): TGTGCCAGTAACAGGGGATGGGGGCCCCAGCATTTT.

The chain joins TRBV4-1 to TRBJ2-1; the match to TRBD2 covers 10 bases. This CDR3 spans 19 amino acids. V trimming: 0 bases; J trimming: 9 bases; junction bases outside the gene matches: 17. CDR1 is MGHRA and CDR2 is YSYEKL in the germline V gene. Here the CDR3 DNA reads TGCGCCAGCAGCCAAGAGGGATTGGGGACTAGCGACAAGTCGGGTGAGCAGTTCTTC. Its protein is CASSQEGLGTSDKSGEQFF.

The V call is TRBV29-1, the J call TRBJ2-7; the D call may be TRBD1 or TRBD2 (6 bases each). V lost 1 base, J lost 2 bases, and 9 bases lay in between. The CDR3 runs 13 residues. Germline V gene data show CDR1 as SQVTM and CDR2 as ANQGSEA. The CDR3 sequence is CSVEVGGTYEQYF. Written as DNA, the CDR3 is TGCAGCGTTGAAGTAGGGGGGACCTACGAGCAGTACTTC.

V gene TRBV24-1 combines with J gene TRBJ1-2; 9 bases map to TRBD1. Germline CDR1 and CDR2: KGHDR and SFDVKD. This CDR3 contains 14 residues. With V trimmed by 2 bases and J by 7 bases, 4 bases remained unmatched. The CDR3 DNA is TGTGCCACCAGTGATTCAAGACAGGGGGGTGGCTACACCTTC. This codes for CATSDSRQGGGYTF.